This entry is about one T cell receptor (beta chain). Original methodology: Counts of nucleated cells, estimated from reference gene primer amplification, were obtained. Clones were sequenced by immunoSEQ multiplex PCR, and TCRdb holds only the in-frame ones, with some missing. That table gives V, J and clone size, and the DNA gave D and trimming. In the table there are under 150,000 clones, about 80% of which are singletons. The data are from a study of blood T cell repertoires in COVID-19. Across the study: Nucleic acid was either cDNA or gDNA, and it came from T cells, B-cell-depleted T cells, or PBMCs.

V was trimmed by 4 bases and J by 3 bases, leaving 13 bases between them. This CDR3 spans 14 amino acids. The germline CDR1 and CDR2 sequences are LGHDT and YNNKEL (reference sequence). Source material: peripheral blood. The chain combines TRBV3-1 (or the pseudogene TRBV3-2) with TRBJ2-7; TRBD2 is a possible D gene (7 bases). This clonotype originated in a human donor in a cohort sampled during active COVID-19. Here the CDR3 reads CASSPPGGSYEQYF. DNA of the CDR3: TGTGCCAGCAGCCCTCCGGGGGGCAGCTACGAGCAGTACTTC.